This TCR beta chain is from a study of blood T cell repertoires in COVID-19 (dated by TCRdb to 2018 to 2021). General notes on the study: The collaborator samples originated in the United States, Italy and Spain and spanned the acute and convalescent phases of COVID-19. Subjects who had been exposed to COVID-19, were actively infected with it, or had recovered from it provided the deeply sampled blood TCRbeta repertoires that made up the dataset. Samples were obtained from the ongoing ImmuneRACE study (first 160 participants) and from about 1,300 subjects provided by 6 global collaborators. The repertoires were made available in a free public database intended to serve as a resource for research on the immune response to SARS-CoV-2. The prospective study material was composed of cDNA or gDNA derived from T cells, B-cell-depleted T cells, or PBMCs. The sample metadata nearly always contained a de-identified subject ID, COVID-19 status, age in years and sex. Where available, HLA class I and class II types were obtained from metadata supplied by the sample provider rather than from assay-based typing. Summary of the overall study and its limitations: The quantity of clinical and demographic metadata differed by source and by participant and was supplied without curation.

The immunoSEQ Assay, a bias-controlled multiplex PCR, was used to amplify TCRbeta CDR3 regions from genomic DNA. As for the original processing: Within the assay, amplification of reference gene primers was used to estimate how many nucleated cells each sample contained. Sequence reads were collapsed and filtered to measure the absolute abundance of every unique TCRbeta CDR3 rearrangement. For each sample, productive Simpson clonality was calculated as the square root of Simpson's diversity index over productive rearrangements. Imported from immuneACCESS, the table was reduced by TCRdb to in-frame sequences with V and J called. These copies leave out some clones; in studies compared against another copy, an unresolved V gene accounts for under half, and the cause of the remainder is not known. The V and J calls and the clone size are those of that table, but D and trimming were determined from the DNA. This sample gives around 300,000 clones in total; around 87% of them show up just once. Roughly 5.3% of the sample is held by the ten biggest clonotypes.

Turning to this clone: Its antigen target is currently unknown. Base qualities are not provided; no much larger clone lies one nucleotide away.

Participants in the prospective study were enrolled through a virtual design, were aged about 18 to 100 years, and lived in 20 to 30 United States geographic areas. Cohort assignment in the prospective study relied on participant-reported clinical history from a screening survey and a study questionnaire. ImmuneRACE Cohort 3 recovered participants were defined by two consecutive negative NP/OP PCR tests, healthcare professional clearance, or symptom resolution. Mobile phlebotomists in the prospective study collected whole blood, serum and a nasopharyngeal or oropharyngeal swab from every participant. Additional blood draws and questionnaires over an approximately two-month period could optionally be provided by prospective study participants. Before DNA extraction, blood samples from the prospective study were shipped at room temperature or frozen. Sequencing was carried out using PBMCs or T cells enriched from blood (not recorded which). The TCR was taken from a woman between 25 and 40 years old who had recovered from COVID-19.

This receptor carries the CDR3 CASSSKAGLALDTEAFF. The nucleotide sequence is TGTGCCAGCAGCAGTAAGGCAGGGTTAGCCCTGGACACTGAAGCTTTCTTT. In this chain, TRBV5-4 is recombined with TRBJ1-1, with a tentative D gene TRBD1 over 5 matching bases. Trimming takes 4 bases from V and 3 bases from J, and the germline ends sit 22 bases apart. Counted from cysteine to phenylalanine, this CDR3 has 17 amino acids. Of all the DNA, just the CDR3 is kept, 51 bases in frame from base 1. CDR1 SGHNT and CDR2 YYREEE were looked up in the germline V gene (reference sequence).